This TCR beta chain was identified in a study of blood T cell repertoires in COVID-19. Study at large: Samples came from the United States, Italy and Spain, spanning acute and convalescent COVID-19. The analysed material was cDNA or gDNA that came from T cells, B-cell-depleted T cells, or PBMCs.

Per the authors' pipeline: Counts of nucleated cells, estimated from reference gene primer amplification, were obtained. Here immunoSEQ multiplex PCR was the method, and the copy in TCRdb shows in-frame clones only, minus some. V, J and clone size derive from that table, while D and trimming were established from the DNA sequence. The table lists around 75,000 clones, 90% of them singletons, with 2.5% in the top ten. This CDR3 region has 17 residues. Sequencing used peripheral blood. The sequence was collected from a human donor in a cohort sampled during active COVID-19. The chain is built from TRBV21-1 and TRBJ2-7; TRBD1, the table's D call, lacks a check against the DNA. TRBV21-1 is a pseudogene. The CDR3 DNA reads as TGTGCCAGCAGCAAAGCCATCCGGGACAGAAATTCCTACGAGCAGTACTTC. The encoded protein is CASSKAIRDRNSYEQYF.